The rows below give T cell receptor beta chains drawn from one sample of a study of vaccination and CD4 T cells after COVID-19. These receptors' antigens are unknown. TCRdb redid the calling of the PCR reads with MiXCR, one entry per CDR3 protein. This table holds under 25,000 distinct CDR3 sequences, about two fifths found once. Sequences were obtained from cultured CD4+ T cells from blood. Receptors originate from a human donor with COVID-19. CDR3s include the opening cysteine and the closing phenylalanine or tryptophan. Each record gives: J gene, CDR3 length, D gene, clone size, V gene, CDR3 protein, CDR3 DNA. A D gene is named only where the DNA matches it firmly. Not every row has a clone size; where given, it reads once, few, many or a size class.

>TRBJ2-2|14|NA|few|TRBV19
CASSIGYNTGELFF
TGTGCCAGTAGTATTGGATACAACACCGGGGAGCTGTTTTTT
>TRBJ2-5|16|NA|NA|TRBV6-5
CASSYGLGEIQETQYF
TGTGCCAGCAGTTACGGTCTAGGAGAGATACAAGAGACCCAGTACTTC
>TRBJ1-5|13|NA|few|TRBV12-5
CASGLVGGMEQHF
TGTGCTAGTGGTTTGGTGGGAGGTATGGAGCAGCATTTT
>TRBJ1-1|17|NA|NA|TRBV5-6
CASSWVGERLMNTEAFF
TGTGCCAGCAGCTGGGTCGGGGAGAGACTAATGAACACTGAAGCTTTCTTT
>TRBJ1-1|15|TRBD1|NA|TRBV28
CASSPFDRGLSEAFF
TGTGCCAGCAGTCCTTTCGACAGGGGCCTCTCTGAAGCTTTCTTT
>TRBJ2-3|14|NA|NA|TRBV5-1
CASSQGLASDTQYF
TGCGCCAGCAGCCAGGGACTTGCCTCAGATACGCAGTATTTT
>TRBJ1-2|16|NA|few|TRBV21-1
CASKRKDRSLNYGYTF
TGTGCCAGCAAGAGAAAAGACAGGTCCCTTAACTATGGCTACACCTTC
>TRBJ1-2|15|NA|NA|TRBV7-3
CASSLSRDPREGYTF
TGTGCCAGCAGCTTATCCAGGGACCCCCGCGAGGGCTACACCTTC
>TRBJ2-7|17|TRBD2|NA|TRBV15
CATSRPSPAGEPYEQYF
TGTGCCACCAGCAGACCATCTCCAGCGGGGGAACCCTACGAGCAGTACTTC
>TRBJ2-5|16|TRBD1|few|TRBV27
CASTDVMTGGMETQYF
TGTGCCAGCACCGACGTTATGACAGGGGGCATGGAGACCCAGTACTTC
>TRBJ2-3|13|NA|NA|TRBV19
CASSIDPRDTQYF
TGTGCCAGTAGTATAGACCCACGAGATACGCAGTATTTT
>TRBJ1-3|19|TRBD1|few|TRBV2
CASSEGRWRGTDSGNTIYF
TGTGCCAGCAGTGAGGGTCGGTGGCGAGGGACAGACTCTGGAAACACCATATATTTT
>TRBJ2-6|18|NA|NA|TRBV15
CATSRSRGGAAGANVLTF
TGTGCCACCAGCAGATCAAGGGGGGGCGCGGCTGGGGCCAACGTCCTGACTTTC
>TRBJ1-6|13|TRBD1|few|TRBV6-1
CASSENRGPPLHF
TGTGCCAGCAGTGAAAACAGGGGGCCACCCCTCCACTTT
>TRBJ2-5|16|TRBD2|NA|TRBV5-8
CASSLARLAYQETQYF
TGTGCCAGCAGCTTGGCCCGACTAGCGTACCAAGAGACCCAGTACTTC
>TRBJ1-5|15|NA|NA|TRBV5-5
CASSLGGWGNQPQHF
TGTGCCAGCAGCTTAGGAGGGTGGGGCAATCAGCCCCAGCATTTT
>TRBJ1-1|12|NA|NA|TRBV5-4
CASSLANTEAFF
TGTGCCAGCAGCTTGGCGAACACTGAAGCTTTCTTT
>TRBJ1-5|15|NA|few|TRBV12-3/TRBV12-4
CASSLSGGRNQPQHF
TGTGCCAGCAGTTTGTCGGGGGGCAGGAATCAGCCCCAGCATTTT
>TRBJ1-6|15|NA|few|TRBV11-1
CASSARQVPNSPLHF
TGTGCCAGCAGCGCAAGACAGGTCCCTAATTCACCCCTCCACTTT
>TRBJ1-2|11|NA|NA|TRBV25-1
CASSELGGYTF
TGTGCCAGCAGTGAATTAGGGGGCTACACCTTC
>TRBJ1-2|16|NA|NA|TRBV5-1
CASSLASPGSSYGYTF
TGCGCCAGCAGCTTGGCTTCCCCAGGGAGTTCCTATGGCTACACCTTC
>TRBJ2-3|14|NA|NA|TRBV10-3
CAIRTGSRTDTQYF
TGTGCCATCAGGACAGGCTCCCGCACAGATACGCAGTATTTT